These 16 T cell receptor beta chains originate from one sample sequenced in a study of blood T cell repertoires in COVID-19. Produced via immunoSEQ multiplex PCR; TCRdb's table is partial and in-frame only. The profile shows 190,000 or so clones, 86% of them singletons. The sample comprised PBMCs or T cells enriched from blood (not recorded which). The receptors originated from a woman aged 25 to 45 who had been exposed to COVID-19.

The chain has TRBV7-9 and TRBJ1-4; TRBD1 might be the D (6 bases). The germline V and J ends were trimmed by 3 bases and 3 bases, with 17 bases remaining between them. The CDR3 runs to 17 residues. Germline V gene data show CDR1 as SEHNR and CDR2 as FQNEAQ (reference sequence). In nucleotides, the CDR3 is TGTGCCAGCAGCTTCTTACCATCGACAGGTCCTAATGAAAAACTGTTTTTT. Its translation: CASSFLPSTGPNEKLFF. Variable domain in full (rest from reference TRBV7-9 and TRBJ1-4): DTGVSQNPRHKITKRGQNVTFRCDPISEHNRLYWYRQTLGQGPEFLTYFQNEAQLEKSRLLSDRFSAERPKGSFSTLEIQRTEQGDSAMYLCASSFLPSTGPNEKLFFGSGTQLSVL.

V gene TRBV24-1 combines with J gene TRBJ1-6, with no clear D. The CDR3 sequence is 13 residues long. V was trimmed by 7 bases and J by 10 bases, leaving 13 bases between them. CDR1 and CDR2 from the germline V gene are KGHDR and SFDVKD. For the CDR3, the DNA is TGTGCCACCAGCCCCCTTGAGGGATCACCCCTCCACTTT. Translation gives CATSPLEGSPLHF.

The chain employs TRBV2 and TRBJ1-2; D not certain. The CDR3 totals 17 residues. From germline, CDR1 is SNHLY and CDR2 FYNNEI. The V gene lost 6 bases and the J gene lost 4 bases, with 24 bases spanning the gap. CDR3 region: CASRPGAELVRGYGYTF. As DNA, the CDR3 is TGTGCCAGCAGACCGGGAGCAGAACTTGTGAGAGGCTATGGCTACACCTTC.

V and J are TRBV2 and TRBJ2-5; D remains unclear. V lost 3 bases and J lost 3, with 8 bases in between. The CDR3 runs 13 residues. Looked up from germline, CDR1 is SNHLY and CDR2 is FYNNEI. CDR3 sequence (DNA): TGTGCCAGCAGTGATAGCTTAGAAGAGACCCAGTACTTC. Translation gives CASSDSLEETQYF.

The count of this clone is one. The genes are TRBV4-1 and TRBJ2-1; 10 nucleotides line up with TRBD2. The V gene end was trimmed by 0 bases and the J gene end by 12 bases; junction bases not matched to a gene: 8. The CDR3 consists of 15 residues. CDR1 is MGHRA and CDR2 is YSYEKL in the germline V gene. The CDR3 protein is CASSQDQAAGGPQFF. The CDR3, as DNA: TGCGCCAGCAGCCAAGATCAAGCAGCGGGGGGGCCGCAGTTCTTC.

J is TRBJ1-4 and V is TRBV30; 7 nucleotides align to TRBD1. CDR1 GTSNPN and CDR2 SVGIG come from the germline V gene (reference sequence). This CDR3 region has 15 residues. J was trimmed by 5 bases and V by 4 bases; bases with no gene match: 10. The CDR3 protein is CAWTTGTAVNEKLFF. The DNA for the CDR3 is TGTGCCTGGACCACCGGGACAGCCGTAAATGAAAAACTGTTTTTT.

CDR3 nucleotides: TGTGCCAGCAGCCAAGGCGCGACAGGGAACAATCAGCCCCAGCATTTT. This translates into CASSQGATGNNQPQHF. The genes are TRBV3-1 (or the pseudogene TRBV3-2) and TRBJ1-5, with 7 bases that match TRBD1. From germline, CDR1 is LGHDT and CDR2 YNNKEL (reference sequence). The length of the CDR3 is 16 residues. V was clipped by 1 base and J by 3 bases; unmatched bases: 6.

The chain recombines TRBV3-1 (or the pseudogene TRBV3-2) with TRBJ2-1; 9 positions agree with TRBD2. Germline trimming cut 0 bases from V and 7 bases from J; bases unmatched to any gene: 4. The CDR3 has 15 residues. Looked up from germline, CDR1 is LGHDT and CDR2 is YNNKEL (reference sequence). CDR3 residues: CASSQDRRGGNEQFF. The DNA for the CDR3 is TGTGCCAGCAGCCAAGACAGGCGGGGGGGGAATGAGCAGTTCTTC.

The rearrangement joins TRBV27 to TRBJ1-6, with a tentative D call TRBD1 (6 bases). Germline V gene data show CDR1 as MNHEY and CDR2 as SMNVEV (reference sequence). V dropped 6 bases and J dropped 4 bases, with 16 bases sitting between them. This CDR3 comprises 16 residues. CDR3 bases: TGTGCCAGCAGACCAGCGGGACAAAAATATAATTCACCCCTCCACTTT. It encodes CASRPAGQKYNSPLHF.

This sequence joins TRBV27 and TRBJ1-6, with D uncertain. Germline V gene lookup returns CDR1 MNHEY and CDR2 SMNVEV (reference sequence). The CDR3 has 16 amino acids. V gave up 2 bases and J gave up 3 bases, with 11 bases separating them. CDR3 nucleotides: TGTGCCAGCAGTTTAAGTGCGGGGTTCTATAATTCACCCCTCCACTTT. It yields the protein CASSLSAGFYNSPLHF.

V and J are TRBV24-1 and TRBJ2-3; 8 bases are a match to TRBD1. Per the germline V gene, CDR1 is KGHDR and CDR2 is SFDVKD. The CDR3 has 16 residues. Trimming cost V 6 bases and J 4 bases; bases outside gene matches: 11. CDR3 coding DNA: TGTGCCACCAGTACCCCCACCGCGACAGGGGCAGATACGCAGTATTTT. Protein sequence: CATSTPTATGADTQYF.

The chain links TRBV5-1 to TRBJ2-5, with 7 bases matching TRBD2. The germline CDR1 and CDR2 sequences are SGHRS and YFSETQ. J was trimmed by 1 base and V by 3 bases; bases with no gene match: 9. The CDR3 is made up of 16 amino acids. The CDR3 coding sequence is TGCGCCAGCAGCTCGAATCCGCGGGGGAGCCAAGAGACCCAGTACTTC. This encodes CASSSNPRGSQETQYF.

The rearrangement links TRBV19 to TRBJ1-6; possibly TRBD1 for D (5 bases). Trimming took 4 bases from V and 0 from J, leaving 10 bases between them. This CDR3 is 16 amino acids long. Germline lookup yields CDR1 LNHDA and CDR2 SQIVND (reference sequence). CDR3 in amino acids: CASSTLDTSYNSPLHF. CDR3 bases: TGTGCCAGTAGTACTTTGGACACCTCCTATAATTCACCCCTCCACTTT. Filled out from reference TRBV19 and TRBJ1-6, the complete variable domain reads DGGITQSPKYLFRKEGQNVTLSCEQNLNHDAMYWYRQDPGQGLRLIYYSQIVNDFQKGDIAEGYSVSREKKESFPLTVTSAQKNPTAFYLCASSTLDTSYNSPLHFGNGTRLTVT.

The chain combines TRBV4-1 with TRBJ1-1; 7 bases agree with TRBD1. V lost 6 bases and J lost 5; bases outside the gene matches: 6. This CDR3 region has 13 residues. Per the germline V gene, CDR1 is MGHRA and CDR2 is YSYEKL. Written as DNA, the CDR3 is TGCGCCAGCAGAGAGGGGGCAGAAACTGAAGCTTTCTTT. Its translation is CASREGAETEAFF.

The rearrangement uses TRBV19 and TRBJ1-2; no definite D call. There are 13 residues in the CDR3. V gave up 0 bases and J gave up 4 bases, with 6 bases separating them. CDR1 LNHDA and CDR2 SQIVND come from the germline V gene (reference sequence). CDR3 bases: TGTGCCAGTAGTATAGATTTCAGCTATGGCTACACCTTC. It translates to CASSIDFSYGYTF.

The CDR3 bases are TGTGCCAGCAGAGGAGGCGGGAGGTCCGCGGATACGCAGTATTTT. It is translated as CASRGGGRSADTQYF. The chain uses TRBV11-2 and TRBJ2-3; 8 bases are a match to TRBD2. The CDR3 contains 15 residues. V was clipped by 6 bases and J by 6 bases; unmatched bases: 11. Germline loops: CDR1 SGHAT, CDR2 FQNNGV.